This T cell receptor (beta chain) appears in the sequencing data of a study of blood T cell repertoires in COVID-19. Per the germline V gene, CDR1 is LNHDA and CDR2 is SQIVND (reference sequence). Trimming took 5 bases from V and 5 from J, leaving 16 bases between them. The CDR3 runs to 16 residues. Original handling: For nucleated cells, counts were estimated from reference gene primer amplification. Sequencing used immunoSEQ multiplex PCR; TCRdb keeps in-frame clones, though not all of them. V and J calls and clone size are given by that table; D and trimming were obtained from the DNA. The data show 360,000 or so clones, about nine tenths seen once.

Sequencing used PBMCs or T cells enriched from blood (not recorded which). The chain carries TRBV19 and TRBJ1-6, with a weak D call TRBD1 (5 bases). The sequence was obtained from a woman younger than 45 who had recovered from COVID-19. CDR3 sequence: CASSAQGVVNNSPLHF. In DNA form, the CDR3 reads TGTGCCAGTAGTGCGCAGGGTGTTGTGAATAATTCACCCCTCCACTTT.